The next 26 T cell receptor beta chains were all read from a single sample in a study of CD8 T cells in Susac syndrome. The RNA, about 0.45 to 1 ug, was put through reverse transcription using random hexamers. TCRdb processed the immunoSEQ multiplex PCR reads anew with MiXCR; each CDR3 protein has one entry. The repertoire holds approximately 210,000 distinct CDR3 sequences, around 93% seen once, with around 0.15% in the top ten. Sequenced material: CD4+ T cells from PBMCs. These TCRs come from a human donor with Susac syndrome.

The gene calls are TRBV30 and TRBJ2-5; a possible D gene is TRBD2 (5 bases). This CDR3 region has 14 residues. Trimming removed 2 bases at V and 4 bases at J, with 14 bases between. Germline-derived CDR1 and CDR2 are GTSNPN and SVGIG (reference sequence). CDR3 coding DNA: TGTGCCTGGAGTAGAGGGCCCTCTGGAGAGACCCAGTACTTC. This translates into CAWSRGPSGETQYF. Together with reference TRBV30 and TRBJ2-5, the CDR3 gives the full variable domain: SQTIHQWPATLVQPVGSPLSLECTVEGTSNPNLYWYRQAAGRGLQLLFYSVGIGQISSEVPQNLSASRPQDRQFILSSKKLLLSDSGFYLCAWSRGPSGETQYFGPGTRLLVL.

This clonotype has only a few counts. The CDR3 reads CASSTDGTSEQYF. CDR3 nucleotides: TGTGCCAGTAGTACGGACGGGACGTCCGAGCAGTACTTC. The V and J genes are TRBV19 and TRBJ2-7, with D perhaps given as TRBD1 or TRBD2 (5 bases each). Trimming took 4 bases from V and 6 from J, leaving 13 bases between them. CDR3 length: 13 residues. Germline lookup yields CDR1 LNHDA and CDR2 SQIVND (reference sequence).

The J gene is TRBJ2-1, the V gene TRBV20-1, with D unclear. The germline V and J ends were trimmed by 6 bases and 0 bases, with 12 bases remaining between them. Germline lookup yields CDR1 DFQATT and CDR2 SNEGSKA (reference sequence). This CDR3 contains 14 residues. CDR3 protein: CSAAGSSSYNEQFF. The CDR3 DNA follows: TGCAGTGCCGCCGGGTCAAGCTCCTACAATGAGCAGTTCTTC.

This rearrangement joins TRBV27 to TRBJ1-2; 9 bases are shared with TRBD1. The CDR3 contains 18 residues. The ends lost 7 bases at V and 0 bases at J; junction bases unmatched: 15. The germline CDR1 and CDR2 sequences are MNHEY and SMNVEV (reference sequence). The CDR3 DNA reads as TGTGCCAGCACCTCCCGAGCCGGGACAGGGATCGCTAACTATGGCTACACCTTC. Translated: CASTSRAGTGIANYGYTF.

This sequence joins TRBV6-6 and TRBJ2-5; 7 bases map to TRBD2. The CDR3 has 13 residues. Germline-derived CDR1 and CDR2 are MNHNY and SVGAGI (reference sequence). V shed 8 bases, J shed 2 bases, and the junction held 5 bases outside the gene matches. This CDR3 is CASGGGRQETQYF. The CDR3, as DNA: TGTGCCAGCGGGGGGGGAAGGCAAGAGACCCAGTACTTC.

The chain joins TRBV9 to TRBJ1-6, with a tentative D call TRBD1 (5 bases). CDR3 length: 18 residues. V dropped 0 bases and J dropped 7 bases, with 20 bases sitting between them. Germline CDR1 SGDLS, CDR2 YYNGEE. The CDR3 region is CASSVDRGQGGLNSPLHF. The CDR3 bases are TGTGCCAGCAGCGTAGACAGAGGGCAGGGCGGGTTGAATTCACCCCTCCACTTT.

The genes are TRBV29-1 and TRBJ2-5; 10 nucleotides line up with TRBD1. The CDR3 extends over 13 amino acids. The V and J ends lost 4 bases and 5 bases, in that order; junction bases with no gene match: 4. The germline V gene has CDR1 SQVTM and CDR2 ANQGSEA. CDR3 sequence: CSVVGQGGETQYF. Here the CDR3 DNA reads TGCAGCGTTGTAGGACAGGGGGGCGAGACCCAGTACTTC.

The gene calls are TRBV5-1 and TRBJ1-6; the match to TRBD1 covers 9 bases. Losses at the gene ends were 0 bases for V and 7 bases for J; bases not matched to a gene: 2. The germline gives CDR1 SGHRS, CDR2 YFSETQ. CDR3 length: 15 amino acids. The DNA of the CDR3 is TGCGCCAGCAGCTTGGCCGGGACAGGGAATTCACCCCTCCACTTT. Its protein product is CASSLAGTGNSPLHF. Looking up the rest from reference TRBV5-1 and TRBJ1-6 gives the full variable domain: KAGVTQTPRYLIKTRGQQVTLSCSPISGHRSVSWYQQTPGQGLQFLFEYFSETQRNKGNFPGRFSGRQFSNSRSEMNVSTLELGDSALYLCASSLAGTGNSPLHFGNGTRLTVT.

The chain links TRBV6-2 or TRBV6-3 to TRBJ2-7; no clear D gene. Germline CDR1 MNHEY, CDR2 SVGEGT. The V end was cut by 7 bases, the J end by 2 bases, with 18 bases between. The CDR3 loop spans 15 amino acids. The CDR3 here is CASTSPPTGTYEQYF. DNA for the CDR3: TGTGCCAGCACCTCACCTCCGACGGGTACCTACGAGCAGTACTTC.

This clonotype was observed a single time. This chain links TRBV12-3 or TRBV12-4 with TRBJ2-1; 7 bases match TRBD2. The CDR3 has 15 amino acids. J was trimmed by 7 bases and V by 2 bases; bases with no gene match: 8. In nucleotides, the CDR3 is TGTGCCAGCAGTTTAAGCGGGGCTTTGGGGAATGAGCAGTTCTTC. Residues: CASSLSGALGNEQFF.

This chain uses TRBV3-1 with TRBJ2-1, with D unresolved. V lost 2 bases to trimming and J lost 5 bases, with 7 bases between them. CDR3 length equals 13 residues. Germline V gene data show CDR1 as LGHDT and CDR2 as YNNKEL (reference sequence). The CDR3, as DNA: TGTGCCAGCAGCCAATCGGCCGACAATGAGCAGTTCTTC. It encodes CASSQSADNEQFF.

The chain links TRBV24-1 to TRBJ2-2; 9 bases match TRBD1. CDR1 KGHDR and CDR2 SFDVKD come from the germline V gene. CDR3 length equals 16 residues. Trimming cost V 5 bases and J 0 bases; bases outside gene matches: 3. The CDR3 reads CATSARQGANTGELFF. The CDR3 DNA reads as TGTGCCACCAGTGCCAGACAGGGGGCGAACACCGGGGAGCTGTTTTTT.

This chain uses TRBV11-3 with TRBJ2-7; D is perhaps TRBD1 (5 bases). Germline lookup yields CDR1 SGHNT and CDR2 YENEEA. This CDR3 contains 16 residues. Trimming removed 0 bases from V and 0 bases from J, with 12 bases in between. The CDR3 nucleotides read TGTGCCAGCAGCTTAGAGATAGGACAACTCTCCTACGAGCAGTACTTC. Translating it yields CASSLEIGQLSYEQYF.

The genes are TRBV6-1 and TRBJ2-3; D is perhaps TRBD1 or TRBD2 (6 bases each). The germline CDR1 and CDR2 sequences are MNHNS and SASEGT. V dropped 6 bases and J dropped 2 bases, with 15 bases sitting between them. The CDR3 runs 15 residues. CDR3 in DNA: TGTGCCAGCAGCCACTGGGGGGCAGACACAGATACGCAGTATTTT. This translates into CASSHWGADTDTQYF.

V usage is TRBV20-1 and J usage is TRBJ2-7; 7 nucleotides agree with TRBD2. Germline V lookup: CDR1 DFQATT, CDR2 SNEGSKA (reference sequence). The CDR3 totals 12 residues. CDR3 bases: TGCAGCGTCGGGGGGTCCGCCTACGAGCAGTACTTC. It yields the protein CSVGGSAYEQYF.

The chain couples TRBV20-1 to TRBJ2-5; TRBD1 agrees at 11 bases. The V gene's germline CDR1 is DFQATT and CDR2 SNEGSKA (reference sequence). The V and J ends lost 6 bases and 6 bases, in that order; junction bases with no gene match: 6. The CDR3 loop spans 13 amino acids. CDR3 DNA: TGCAGTGCCGGGACAGGGGGTTTGCAGACCCAGTACTTC. Translated, it gives CSAGTGGLQTQYF.

This chain links TRBV19 with TRBJ1-1; D is unclear. V lost 3 bases and J 12 bases, leaving 14 bases between the germline ends. The length of the CDR3 is 12 residues. CDR1 and CDR2 from the germline V gene are LNHDA and SQIVND (reference sequence). This CDR3 reads CASSITSGASFF. For the CDR3, the DNA is TGTGCCAGTAGTATTACGTCCGGTGCGTCTTTCTTT.

The J gene is TRBJ2-1, the V gene TRBV20-1; D not resolved. This CDR3 contains 17 residues. Trimming removed 3 bases at V and 5 bases at J, with 23 bases between. Germline V gene sequence: CDR1 DFQATT, CDR2 SNEGSKA (reference sequence). The CDR3 DNA reads as TGCAGTGCTAGTCAAATTATGGGCGGTGACAAAAACAATGAGCAGTTCTTC. Amino acid sequence: CSASQIMGGDKNNEQFF.

The count of this clonotype is one. This rearrangement joins TRBV9 to TRBJ2-1; maybe TRBD1 (5 bases). The CDR3 length is 14 residues. Per the germline V gene, CDR1 is SGDLS and CDR2 is YYNGEE. Trimming left V 0 bases short and J 5 bases short, with 9 bases between. CDR3 sequence (DNA): TGTGCCAGCAGCGTAGATCAAGGGGACAATGAGCAGTTCTTC. Amino acid sequence: CASSVDQGDNEQFF.

The V call is TRBV2, the J call TRBJ1-2; TRBD1 is a possible D gene (5 bases). Deletions cut 1 base from V and 4 bases from J, with 7 bases between. CDR1 is SNHLY, CDR2 FYNNEI, per germline. The CDR3 length is 13 residues. CDR3: CASSEGGGYGYTF. The CDR3 DNA reads as TGTGCCAGCAGTGAAGGCGGGGGCTATGGCTACACCTTC. Full variable domain (rest looked up from reference TRBV2 and TRBJ1-2): EPEVTQTPSHQVTQMGQEVILRCVPISNHLYFYWYRQILGQKVEFLVSFYNNEISEKSEIFDDQFSVERPDGSNFTLKIRSTKLEDSAMYFCASSEGGGYGYTFGSGTRLTVV.

V is TRBV12-3 or TRBV12-4 and J is TRBJ2-3, with a weak D call TRBD1 (5 bases). V lost 1 base and J lost 1, with 15 bases in between. This CDR3 spans 17 amino acids. In DNA form, the CDR3 reads TGTGCCAGCAGTTTAGGTCAGGGCCTTCCCGGCACAGATACGCAGTATTTT. As protein: CASSLGQGLPGTDTQYF.

CDR3 DNA sequence: TGCGCCAGCAGCTACCGGACAGGGGAAGTAAACATTCAGTACTTC. Encoded protein: CASSYRTGEVNIQYF. The V and J genes are TRBV5-1 and TRBJ2-4, with 9 bases fitting TRBD1. V was clipped by 3 bases and J by 6 bases; unmatched bases: 7. Germline CDR1 SGHRS, CDR2 YFSETQ. This CDR3 contains 15 residues.

The chain has TRBV27 and TRBJ1-3; perhaps TRBD1 as D (5 bases). The CDR3 length is 16 residues. V was cut by 1 base and J by 0 bases, with 10 bases left in between. Germline CDR1 and CDR2: MNHEY and SMNVEV (reference sequence). CDR3 in amino acids: CASSLYPGTSGNTIYF. In DNA form, the CDR3 reads TGTGCCAGCAGTTTATATCCGGGGACCTCTGGAAACACCATATATTTT.

CDR3 protein: CSYLGQGNQPQHF. The CDR3, as DNA: TGCAGTTACTTAGGGCAGGGCAATCAGCCCCAGCATTTT. This sequence joins TRBV20-1 and TRBJ1-5; D not resolved. Deletions cut 8 bases from V and 2 bases from J, with 13 bases between. The CDR3 loop spans 13 amino acids. The germline V gene encodes CDR1 DFQATT and CDR2 SNEGSKA (reference sequence).

This sequence joins TRBV30 and TRBJ1-2; 9 nucleotides agree with TRBD1. V shed 3 bases, J shed 6 bases, and the junction held 5 bases outside the gene matches. CDR3 size: 13 residues. Germline V lookup: CDR1 GTSNPN, CDR2 SVGIG (reference sequence). Written as DNA, the CDR3 is TGTGCCTGGAGAGGTCGGGACAGGGATGGCTACACCTTC. It encodes CAWRGRDRDGYTF.

This chain uses TRBV27 with TRBJ2-5; a weak D match, TRBD1 (6 bases). Germline V lookup: CDR1 MNHEY, CDR2 SMNVEV (reference sequence). V was pared by 7 bases and J by 1 base, with 10 bases between. This CDR3 is built from 13 residues. The CDR3 DNA is TGTGCCAGCAAAAAAGGGGGCCAAGAGACCCAGTACTTC. It translates to CASKKGGQETQYF.